A single sample is the source of the 5 T cell receptor beta chains below, sequenced in a study of blood T cell repertoires in COVID-19. Sequencing used immunoSEQ multiplex PCR; TCRdb keeps in-frame clones, though not all of them. Of more than 70,000 clones listed, 70% to 80% were seen once; the top ten hold approximately 25%. Sequencing input: peripheral blood. The source of these receptors is a human donor in a cohort sampled during active COVID-19.

This rearrangement joins TRBV6-5 to TRBJ1-2, with D uncertain. The CDR3 totals 14 residues. Germline CDR1 and CDR2: MNHEY and SVGAGI. The V end was cut by 5 bases, the J end by 4 bases, with 14 bases between. This CDR3 is CASSPSQVIYGYTF. The CDR3 DNA is TGTGCCAGCAGTCCCTCCCAGGTGATCTATGGCTACACCTTC.

The genes are TRBV19 and TRBJ2-3, with 10 nucleotides matching TRBD2. CDR1 LNHDA and CDR2 SQIVND come from the germline V gene (reference sequence). The length of the CDR3 is 16 residues. The V segment lost 1 base and the J segment 4 bases; nucleotides outside the gene matches: 5. The CDR3 DNA reads as TGTGCCAGTAGTATAGTCCTAGCGGGAGAGGCAGATACGCAGTATTTT. This encodes CASSIVLAGEADTQYF. Full variable domain (outside the CDR3, taken from reference TRBV19 and TRBJ2-3): DGGITQSPKYLFRKEGQNVTLSCEQNLNHDAMYWYRQDPGQGLRLIYYSQIVNDFQKGDIAEGYSVSREKKESFPLTVTSAQKNPTAFYLCASSIVLAGEADTQYFGPGTRLTVL.

This chain joins TRBV5-1 and TRBJ2-1, with D possibly TRBD1 on 6 matching bases. This CDR3 has 15 residues. The V end was cut by 3 bases, the J end by 5 bases, with 15 bases between. Germline CDR1 SGHRS, CDR2 YFSETQ. CDR3 sequence: CASSYREVTHNEQFF. CDR3 DNA: TGCGCCAGCAGCTACAGGGAAGTTACCCACAATGAGCAGTTCTTC.

The chain combines TRBV3-1 (or the pseudogene TRBV3-2) with TRBJ2-7; 7 bases match TRBD1. The CDR3 runs 14 residues. Germline CDR1 LGHDT, CDR2 YNNKEL (reference sequence). With V trimmed by 2 bases and J by 7 bases, 8 bases remained unmatched. In DNA, the CDR3 is TGTGCCAGCAGCCAACCCTCAGGGGGTGGGGAGCAGTACTTC. Protein: CASSQPSGGGEQYF.

The DNA of the CDR3 is TGTGCCAGCAGCCAAGACGGACTAGCGGACGGGGAGCTGTTTTTT. This codes for CASSQDGLADGELFF. This chain joins TRBV14 and TRBJ2-2; 10 bases agree with TRBD2. Looked up from germline, CDR1 is SGHDN and CDR2 is FVKESK. The CDR3 is made up of 15 amino acids. V trimming: 0 bases; J trimming: 7 bases; junction bases outside the gene matches: 2.